This T cell receptor (beta chain) was sequenced in a study of cytomegalovirus exposure and HLA in healthy donors. This CDR3 spans 17 amino acids. The germline V and J ends were trimmed by 3 bases and 0 bases, with 15 bases remaining between them. Germline CDR1 MGHDK, CDR2 SYGVNS. TCRdb keeps only in-frame clones here, not all; method: immunoSEQ multiplex PCR. The sample holds some 240,000 clones; roughly 91% are singletons and the top ten take roughly 2%. The sequenced material came from PBMCs. The chain combines TRBV25-1 with TRBJ2-1; a weak D match, TRBD1 (6 bases). The origin of this receptor is a woman under 30 in good health and CMV-seropositive. CDR3 sequence (DNA): TGTGCCAGCAGTGACCGGGACACGACGAGCTCCTACAATGAGCAGTTCTTC. It encodes CASSDRDTTSSYNEQFF. The entire variable domain, with the rest obtained from reference TRBV25-1 and TRBJ2-1, is as follows: EADIYQTPRYLVIGTGKKITLECSQTMGHDKMYWYQQDPGMELHLIHYSYGVNSTEKGDLSSESTVSRIRTEHFPLTLESARPSHTSQYLCASSDRDTTSSYNEQFFGPGTRLTVL.